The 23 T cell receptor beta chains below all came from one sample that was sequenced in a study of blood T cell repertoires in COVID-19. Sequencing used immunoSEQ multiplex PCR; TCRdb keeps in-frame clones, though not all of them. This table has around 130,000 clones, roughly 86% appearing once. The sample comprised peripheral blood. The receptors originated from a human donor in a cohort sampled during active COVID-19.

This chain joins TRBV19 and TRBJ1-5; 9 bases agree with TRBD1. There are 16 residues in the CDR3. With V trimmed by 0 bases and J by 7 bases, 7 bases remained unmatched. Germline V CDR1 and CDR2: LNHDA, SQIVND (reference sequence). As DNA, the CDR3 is TGTGCCAGTAGTATAGATCTGGGACAGGGTTGGCAGCCCCAGCATTTT. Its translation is CASSIDLGQGWQPQHF. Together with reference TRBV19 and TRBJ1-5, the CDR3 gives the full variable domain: DGGITQSPKYLFRKEGQNVTLSCEQNLNHDAMYWYRQDPGQGLRLIYYSQIVNDFQKGDIAEGYSVSREKKESFPLTVTSAQKNPTAFYLCASSIDLGQGWQPQHFGDGTRLSIL.

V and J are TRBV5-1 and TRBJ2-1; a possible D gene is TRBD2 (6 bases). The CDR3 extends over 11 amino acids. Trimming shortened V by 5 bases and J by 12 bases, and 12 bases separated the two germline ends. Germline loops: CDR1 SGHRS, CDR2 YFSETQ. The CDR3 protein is CASREGTRQFF. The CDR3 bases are TGCGCCAGCAGGGAGGGAACTAGGCAGTTCTTC.

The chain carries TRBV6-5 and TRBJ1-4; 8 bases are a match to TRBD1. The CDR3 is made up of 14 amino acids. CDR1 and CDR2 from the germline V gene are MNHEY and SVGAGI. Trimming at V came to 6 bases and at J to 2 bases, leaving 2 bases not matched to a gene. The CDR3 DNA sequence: TGTGCCAGCAGGAACAGGGGGACTAATGAAAAACTGTTTTTT. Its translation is CASRNRGTNEKLFF.

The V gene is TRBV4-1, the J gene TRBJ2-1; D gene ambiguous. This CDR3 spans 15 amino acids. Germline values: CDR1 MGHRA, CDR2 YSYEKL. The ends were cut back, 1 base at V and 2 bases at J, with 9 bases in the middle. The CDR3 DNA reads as TGCGCCAGCAGCCAAGTCGTCCCTACCTACAATGAGCAGTTCTTC. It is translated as CASSQVVPTYNEQFF.

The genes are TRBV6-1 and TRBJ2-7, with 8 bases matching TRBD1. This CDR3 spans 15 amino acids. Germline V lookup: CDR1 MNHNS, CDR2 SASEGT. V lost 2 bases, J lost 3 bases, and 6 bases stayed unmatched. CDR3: CASSEWAGGGYEQYF. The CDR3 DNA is TGTGCCAGCAGTGAATGGGCAGGGGGCGGCTACGAGCAGTACTTC.

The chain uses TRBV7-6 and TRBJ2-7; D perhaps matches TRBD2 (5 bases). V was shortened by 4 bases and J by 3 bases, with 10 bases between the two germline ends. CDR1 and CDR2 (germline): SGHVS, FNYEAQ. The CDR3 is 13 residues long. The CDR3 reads CASSSRGNYEQYF. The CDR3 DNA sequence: TGTGCCAGCAGCTCCCGGGGTAACTACGAGCAGTACTTC.

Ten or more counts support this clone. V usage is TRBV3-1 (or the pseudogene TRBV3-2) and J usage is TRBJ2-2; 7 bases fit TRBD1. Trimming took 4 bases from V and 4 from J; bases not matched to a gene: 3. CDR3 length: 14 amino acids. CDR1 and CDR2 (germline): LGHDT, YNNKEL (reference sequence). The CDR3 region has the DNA TGTGCCAGCAGCCGGACAGGTATCACCGGGGAGCTGTTTTTT. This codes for CASSRTGITGELFF.

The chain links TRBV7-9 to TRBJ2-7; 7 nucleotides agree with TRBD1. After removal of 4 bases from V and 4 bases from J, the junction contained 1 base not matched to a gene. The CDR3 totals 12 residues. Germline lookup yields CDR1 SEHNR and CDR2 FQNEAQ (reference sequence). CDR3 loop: CASSYRGYEQYF. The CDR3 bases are TGTGCCAGCAGCTACAGGGGTTACGAGCAGTACTTC. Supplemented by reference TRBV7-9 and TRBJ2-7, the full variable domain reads DTGVSQNPRHKITKRGQNVTFRCDPISEHNRLYWYRQTLGQGPEFLTYFQNEAQLEKSRLLSDRFSAERPKGSFSTLEIQRTEQGDSAMYLCASSYRGYEQYFGPGTRLTVT.

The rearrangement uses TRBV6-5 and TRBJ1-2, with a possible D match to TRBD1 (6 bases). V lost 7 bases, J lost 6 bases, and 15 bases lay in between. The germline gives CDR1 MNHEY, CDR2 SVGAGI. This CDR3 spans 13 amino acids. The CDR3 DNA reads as TGTGCCAGCACCAGAACAGGGTGGAATGGCTACACCTTC. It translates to CASTRTGWNGYTF.

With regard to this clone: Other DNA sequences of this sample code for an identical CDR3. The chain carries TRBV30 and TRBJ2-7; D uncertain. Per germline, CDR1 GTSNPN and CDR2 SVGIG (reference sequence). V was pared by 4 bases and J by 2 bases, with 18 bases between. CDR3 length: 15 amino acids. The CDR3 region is CAWNRDSSSTYEQYF. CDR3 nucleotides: TGTGCCTGGAACCGTGACTCCTCCTCAACCTACGAGCAGTACTTC.

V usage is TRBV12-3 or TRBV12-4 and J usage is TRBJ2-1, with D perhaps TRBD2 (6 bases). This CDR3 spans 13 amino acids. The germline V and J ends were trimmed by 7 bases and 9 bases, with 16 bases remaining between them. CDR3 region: CASTLGGSIEQFF. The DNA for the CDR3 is TGTGCCAGCACCCTTGGAGGGAGCATTGAGCAGTTCTTC.

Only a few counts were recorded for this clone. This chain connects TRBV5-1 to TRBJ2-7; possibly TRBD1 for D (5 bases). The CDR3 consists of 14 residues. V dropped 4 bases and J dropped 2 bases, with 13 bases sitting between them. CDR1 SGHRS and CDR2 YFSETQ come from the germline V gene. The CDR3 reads CASSLGLGPYEQYF. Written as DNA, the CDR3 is TGCGCCAGCAGCCTGGGTCTGGGGCCCTACGAGCAGTACTTC.

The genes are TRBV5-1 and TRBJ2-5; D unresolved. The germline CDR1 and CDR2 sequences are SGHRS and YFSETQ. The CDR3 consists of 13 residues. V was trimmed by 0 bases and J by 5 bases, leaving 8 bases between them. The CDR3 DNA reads TGCGCCAGCAGCTTGGATCCCAGGGAGACCCAGTACTTC. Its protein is CASSLDPRETQYF.

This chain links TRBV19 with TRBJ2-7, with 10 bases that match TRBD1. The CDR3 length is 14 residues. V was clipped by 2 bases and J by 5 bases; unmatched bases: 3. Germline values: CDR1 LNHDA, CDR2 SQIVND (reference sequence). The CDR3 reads CASSIFGTGDEQYF. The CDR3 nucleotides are TGTGCCAGTAGTATATTTGGGACAGGGGACGAGCAGTACTTC.

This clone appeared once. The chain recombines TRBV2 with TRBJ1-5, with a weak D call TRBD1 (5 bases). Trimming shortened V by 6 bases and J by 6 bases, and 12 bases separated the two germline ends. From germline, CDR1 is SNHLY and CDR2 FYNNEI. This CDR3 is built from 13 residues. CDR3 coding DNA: TGTGCCAGCAGGGGTGGTGGGGCTCAGCCCCAGCATTTT. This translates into CASRGGGAQPQHF.

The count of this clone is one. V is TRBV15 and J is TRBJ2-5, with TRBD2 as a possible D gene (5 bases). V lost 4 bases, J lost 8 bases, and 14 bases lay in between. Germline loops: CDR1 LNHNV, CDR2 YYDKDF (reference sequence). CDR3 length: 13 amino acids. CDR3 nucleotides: TGTGCCACCAGCATTACTAGTGAGGTAACCCAGTACTTC. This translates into CATSITSEVTQYF.

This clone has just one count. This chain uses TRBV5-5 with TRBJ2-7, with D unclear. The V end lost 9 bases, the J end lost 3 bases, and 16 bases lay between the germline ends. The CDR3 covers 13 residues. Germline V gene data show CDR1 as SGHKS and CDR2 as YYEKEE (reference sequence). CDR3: CATALTPDYEQYF. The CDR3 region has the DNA TGTGCCACCGCTTTGACACCTGACTACGAGCAGTACTTC.

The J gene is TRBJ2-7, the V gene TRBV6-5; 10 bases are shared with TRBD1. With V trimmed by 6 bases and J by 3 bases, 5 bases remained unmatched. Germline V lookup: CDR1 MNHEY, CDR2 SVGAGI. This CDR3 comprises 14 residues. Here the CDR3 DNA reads TGTGCCAGCAGCCGGCGGACAGGGGGCTACGAGCAGTACTTC. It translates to CASSRRTGGYEQYF.

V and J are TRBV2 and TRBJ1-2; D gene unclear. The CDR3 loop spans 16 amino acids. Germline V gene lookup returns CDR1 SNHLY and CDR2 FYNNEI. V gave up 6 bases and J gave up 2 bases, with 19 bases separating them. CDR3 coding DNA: TGTGCCAGCAGCTCCAGTAGCGGCGGCCGGAACTATGGCTACACCTTC. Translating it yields CASSSSSGGRNYGYTF.

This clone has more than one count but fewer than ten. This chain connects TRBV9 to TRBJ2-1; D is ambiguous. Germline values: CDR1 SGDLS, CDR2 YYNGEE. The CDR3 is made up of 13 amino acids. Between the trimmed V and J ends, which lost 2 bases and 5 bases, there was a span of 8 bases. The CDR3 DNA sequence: TGTGCCAGCAGCGTCAGTCTGGACAATGAGCAGTTCTTC. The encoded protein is CASSVSLDNEQFF.

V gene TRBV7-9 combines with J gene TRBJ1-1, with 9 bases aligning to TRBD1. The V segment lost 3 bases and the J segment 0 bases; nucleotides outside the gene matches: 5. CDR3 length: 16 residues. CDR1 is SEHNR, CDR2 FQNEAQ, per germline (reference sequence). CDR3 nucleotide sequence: TGTGCCAGCAGCTTCGGGACAGGGATACTGAACACTGAAGCTTTCTTT. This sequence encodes CASSFGTGILNTEAFF.

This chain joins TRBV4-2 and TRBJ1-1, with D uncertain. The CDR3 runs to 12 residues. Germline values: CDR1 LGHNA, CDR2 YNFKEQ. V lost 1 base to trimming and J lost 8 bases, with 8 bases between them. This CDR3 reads CASSQARREAFF. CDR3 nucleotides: TGTGCCAGCAGCCAAGCCAGGAGGGAAGCTTTCTTT.

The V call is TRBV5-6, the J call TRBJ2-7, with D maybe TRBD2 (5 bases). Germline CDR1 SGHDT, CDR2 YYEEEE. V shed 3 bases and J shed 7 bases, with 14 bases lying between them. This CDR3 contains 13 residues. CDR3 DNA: TGTGCCAGCAGCTCTTATGAACGAGGGGAGCAGTACTTC. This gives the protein CASSSYERGEQYF. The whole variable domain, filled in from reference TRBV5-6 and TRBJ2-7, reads DAGVTQSPTHLIKTRGQQVTLRCSPKSGHDTVSWYQQALGQGPQFIFQYYEEEERQRGNFPDRFSGHQFPNYSSELNVNALLLGDSALYLCASSSYERGEQYFGPGTRLTVT.